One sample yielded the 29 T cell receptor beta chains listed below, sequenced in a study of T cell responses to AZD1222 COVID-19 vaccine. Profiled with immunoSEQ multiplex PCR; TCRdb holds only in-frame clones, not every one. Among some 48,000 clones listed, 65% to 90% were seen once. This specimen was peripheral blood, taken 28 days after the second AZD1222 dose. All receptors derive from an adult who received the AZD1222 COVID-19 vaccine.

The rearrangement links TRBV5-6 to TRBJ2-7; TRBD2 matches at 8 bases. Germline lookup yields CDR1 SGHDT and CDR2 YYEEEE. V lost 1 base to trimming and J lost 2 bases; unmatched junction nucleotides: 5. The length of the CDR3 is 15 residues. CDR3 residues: CASSLLTSGTYEQYF. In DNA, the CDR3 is TGTGCCAGCAGCTTGTTAACTAGCGGAACCTACGAGCAGTACTTC.

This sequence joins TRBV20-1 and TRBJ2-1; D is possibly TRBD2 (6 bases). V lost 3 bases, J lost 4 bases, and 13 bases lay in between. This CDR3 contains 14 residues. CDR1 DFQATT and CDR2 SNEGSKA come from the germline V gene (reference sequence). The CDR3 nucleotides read TGCAGTGCTAGTCGCTCAGCGGGTTACAATGAGCAGTTCTTC. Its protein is CSASRSAGYNEQFF.

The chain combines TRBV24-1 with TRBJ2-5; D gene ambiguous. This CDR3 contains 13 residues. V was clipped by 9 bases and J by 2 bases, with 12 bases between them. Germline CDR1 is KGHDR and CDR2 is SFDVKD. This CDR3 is CATAGSHQETQYF. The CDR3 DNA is TGTGCCACCGCTGGATCCCATCAAGAGACCCAGTACTTC.

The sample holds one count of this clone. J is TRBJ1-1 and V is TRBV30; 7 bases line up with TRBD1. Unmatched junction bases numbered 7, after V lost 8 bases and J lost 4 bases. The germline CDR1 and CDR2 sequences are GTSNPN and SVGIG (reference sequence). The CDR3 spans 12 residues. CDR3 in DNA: TGTGCCATCCGACAGGGCGGCACTGAAGCTTTCTTT. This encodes CAIRQGGTEAFF.

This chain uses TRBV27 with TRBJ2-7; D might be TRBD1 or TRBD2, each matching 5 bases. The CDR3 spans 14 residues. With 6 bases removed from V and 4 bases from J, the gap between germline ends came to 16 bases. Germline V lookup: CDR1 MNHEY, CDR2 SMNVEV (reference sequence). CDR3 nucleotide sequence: TGTGCCAGCAGGCAGGGACCCCGCGGGTACGAGCAGTACTTC. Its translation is CASRQGPRGYEQYF.

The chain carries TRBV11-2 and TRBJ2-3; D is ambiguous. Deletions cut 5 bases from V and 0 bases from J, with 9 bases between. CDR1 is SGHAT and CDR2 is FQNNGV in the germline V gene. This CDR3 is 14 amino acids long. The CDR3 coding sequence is TGTGCCAGCAGCCCCCAGATGAGCACAGATACGCAGTATTTT. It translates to CASSPQMSTDTQYF.

The CDR3 coding sequence is TGTGCCAGTAGTATAGCCCGAGGCTCCTACAATGAGCAGTTCTTC. It yields the protein CASSIARGSYNEQFF. V is TRBV19 and J is TRBJ2-1; D ambiguous. CDR1 LNHDA and CDR2 SQIVND come from the germline V gene (reference sequence). V lost 1 base to trimming and J lost 0 bases, with 7 bases between them. There are 15 residues in the CDR3.

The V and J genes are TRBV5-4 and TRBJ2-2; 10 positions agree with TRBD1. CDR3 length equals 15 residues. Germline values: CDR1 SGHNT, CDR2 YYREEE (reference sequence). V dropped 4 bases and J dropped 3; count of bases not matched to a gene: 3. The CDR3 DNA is TGTGCCAGCAGCGTCGGGACAGGGGACACCGGGGAGCTGTTTTTT. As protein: CASSVGTGDTGELFF. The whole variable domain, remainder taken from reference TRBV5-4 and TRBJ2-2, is ETGVTQSPTHLIKTRGQQVTLRCSSQSGHNTVSWYQQALGQGPQFIFQYYREEENGRGNFPPRFSGLQFPNYSSELNVNALELDDSALYLCASSVGTGDTGELFFGEGSRLTVL.

CDR3 protein: CASSYARNEKLFF. In DNA form, the CDR3 reads TGTGCCAGCAGTTACGCCCGTAATGAAAAACTGTTTTTT. This sequence joins TRBV6-5 and TRBJ1-4; D unclear. The CDR3 is 13 amino acids. CDR1 and CDR2 (germline): MNHEY, SVGAGI. Between the trimmed V and J ends, which lost 2 bases and 4 bases, there was a span of 5 bases.

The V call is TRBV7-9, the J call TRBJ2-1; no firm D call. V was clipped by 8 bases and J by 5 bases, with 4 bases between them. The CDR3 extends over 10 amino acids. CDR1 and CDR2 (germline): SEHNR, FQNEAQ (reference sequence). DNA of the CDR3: TGTGCCAGCGAAGACAATGAGCAGTTCTTC. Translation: CASEDNEQFF.

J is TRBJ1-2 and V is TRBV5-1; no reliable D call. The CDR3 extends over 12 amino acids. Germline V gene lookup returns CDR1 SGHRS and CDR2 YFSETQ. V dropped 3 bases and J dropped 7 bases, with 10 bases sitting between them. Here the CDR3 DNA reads TGCGCCAGCAGCTCAAAGGGTGGTGGCTACACCTTC. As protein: CASSSKGGGYTF.

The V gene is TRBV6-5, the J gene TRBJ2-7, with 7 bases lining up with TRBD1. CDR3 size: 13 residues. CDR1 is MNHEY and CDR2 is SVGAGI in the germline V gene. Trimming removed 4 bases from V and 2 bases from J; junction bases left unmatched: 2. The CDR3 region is CASSSGQTYEQYF. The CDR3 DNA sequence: TGTGCCAGCAGTTCGGGACAGACCTACGAGCAGTACTTC.

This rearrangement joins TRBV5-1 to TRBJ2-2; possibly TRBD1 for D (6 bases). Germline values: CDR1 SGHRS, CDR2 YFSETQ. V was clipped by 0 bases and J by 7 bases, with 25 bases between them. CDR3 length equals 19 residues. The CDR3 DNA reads TGCGCCAGCAGCTTGGCCGGGATCGGGACAACCTTAGTCGACGGGGAGCTGTTTTTT. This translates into CASSLAGIGTTLVDGELFF.

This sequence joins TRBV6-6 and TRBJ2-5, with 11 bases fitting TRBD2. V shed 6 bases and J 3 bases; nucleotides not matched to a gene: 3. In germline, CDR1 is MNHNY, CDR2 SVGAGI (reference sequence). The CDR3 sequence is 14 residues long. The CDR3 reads CASSLLAGEETQYF. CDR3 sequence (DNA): TGTGCCAGCAGCCTACTAGCGGGAGAAGAGACCCAGTACTTC.

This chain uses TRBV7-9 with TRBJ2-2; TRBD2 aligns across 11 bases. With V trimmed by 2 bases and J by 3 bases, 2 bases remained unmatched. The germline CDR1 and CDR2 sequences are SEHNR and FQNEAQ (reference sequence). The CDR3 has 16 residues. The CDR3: CASSLLAGGDTGELFF. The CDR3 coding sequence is TGTGCCAGCAGCTTACTAGCGGGAGGCGACACCGGGGAGCTGTTTTTT.

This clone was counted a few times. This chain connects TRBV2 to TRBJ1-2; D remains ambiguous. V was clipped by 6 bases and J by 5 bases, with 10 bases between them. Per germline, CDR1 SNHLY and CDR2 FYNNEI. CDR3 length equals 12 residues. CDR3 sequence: CASRESVYGYTF. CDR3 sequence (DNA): TGTGCCAGCAGGGAGTCTGTTTATGGCTACACCTTC.

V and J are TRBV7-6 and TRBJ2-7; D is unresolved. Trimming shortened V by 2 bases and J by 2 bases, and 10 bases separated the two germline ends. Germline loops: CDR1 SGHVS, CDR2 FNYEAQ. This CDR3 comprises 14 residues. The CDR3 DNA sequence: TGTGCCAGCAGCTTAACGGGCACGGCCTACGAGCAGTACTTC. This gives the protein CASSLTGTAYEQYF.

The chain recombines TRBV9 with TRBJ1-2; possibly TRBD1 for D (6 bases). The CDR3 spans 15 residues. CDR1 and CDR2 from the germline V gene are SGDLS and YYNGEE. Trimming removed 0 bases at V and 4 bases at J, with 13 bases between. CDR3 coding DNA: TGTGCCAGCAGCGTAGATGGGGGCGCGGGCTATGGCTACACCTTC. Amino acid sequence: CASSVDGGAGYGYTF.

As DNA, the CDR3 is TGCGCCAGCAGCCAAGATTTGGCCCTACTGTATGGCTACACCTTC. This codes for CASSQDLALLYGYTF. The chain combines TRBV4-3 with TRBJ1-2; no clear D. Germline lookup yields CDR1 LGHNA and CDR2 YSLEER. CDR3 size: 15 residues. V lost 0 bases and J 5 bases, leaving 13 bases between the germline ends.

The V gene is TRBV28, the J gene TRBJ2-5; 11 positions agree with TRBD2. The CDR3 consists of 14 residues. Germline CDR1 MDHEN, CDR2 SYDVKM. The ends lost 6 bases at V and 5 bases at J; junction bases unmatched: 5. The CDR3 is CASSLSGRGETQYF. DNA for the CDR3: TGTGCCAGCAGCCTTAGCGGGAGGGGGGAGACCCAGTACTTC.

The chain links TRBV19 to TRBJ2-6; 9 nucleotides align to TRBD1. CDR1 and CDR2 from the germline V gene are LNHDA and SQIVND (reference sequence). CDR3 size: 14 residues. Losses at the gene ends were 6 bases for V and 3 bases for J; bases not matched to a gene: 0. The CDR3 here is CASRTGGGANVLTF. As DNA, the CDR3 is TGTGCCAGTAGGACAGGGGGTGGGGCCAACGTCCTGACTTTC.

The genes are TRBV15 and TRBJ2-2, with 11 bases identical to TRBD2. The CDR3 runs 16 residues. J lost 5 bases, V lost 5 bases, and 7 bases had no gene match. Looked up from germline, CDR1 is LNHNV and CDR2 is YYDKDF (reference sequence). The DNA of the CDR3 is TGTGCCACCAGCGTCCGACTAGCGGGGAGGACCGGGGAGCTGTTTTTT. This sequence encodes CATSVRLAGRTGELFF.

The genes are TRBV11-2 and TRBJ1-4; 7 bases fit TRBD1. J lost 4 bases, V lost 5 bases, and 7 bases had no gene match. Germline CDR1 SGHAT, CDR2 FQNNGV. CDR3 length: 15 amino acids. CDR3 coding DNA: TGTGCCAGCAGCCACTCGACAGGGATTAATGAAAAACTGTTTTTT. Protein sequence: CASSHSTGINEKLFF.

Written as DNA, the CDR3 is TGTGCCAGCAGCCCGGGGACTAGCGGGGACAGCTCCTACAATGAGCAGTTCTTC. Translating gives CASSPGTSGDSSYNEQFF. The chain recombines TRBV5-6 with TRBJ2-1; the match to TRBD2 covers 13 bases. Germline lookup yields CDR1 SGHDT and CDR2 YYEEEE. The CDR3 runs to 18 residues. The J segment lost 0 bases and the V segment lost 4 bases, leaving 7 bases of the junction unmatched.

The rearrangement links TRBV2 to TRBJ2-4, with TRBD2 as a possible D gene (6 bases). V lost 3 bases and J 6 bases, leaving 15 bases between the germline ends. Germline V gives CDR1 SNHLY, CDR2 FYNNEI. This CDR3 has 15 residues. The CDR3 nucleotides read TGTGCCAGCAGTGATCTAGGCGGGACGGGAAACATTCAGTACTTC. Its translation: CASSDLGGTGNIQYF.

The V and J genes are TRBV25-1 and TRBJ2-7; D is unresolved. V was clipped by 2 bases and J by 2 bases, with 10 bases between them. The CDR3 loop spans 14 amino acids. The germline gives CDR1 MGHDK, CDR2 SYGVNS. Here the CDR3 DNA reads TGTGCCAGCAGTGAAACCCAGCTAACCTACGAGCAGTACTTC. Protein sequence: CASSETQLTYEQYF.

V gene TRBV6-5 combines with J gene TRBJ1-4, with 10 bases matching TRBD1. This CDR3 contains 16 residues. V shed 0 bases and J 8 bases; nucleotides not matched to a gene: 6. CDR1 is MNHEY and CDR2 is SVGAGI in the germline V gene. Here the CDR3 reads CASSYSGTGAEEKLFF. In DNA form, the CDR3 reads TGTGCCAGCAGTTACTCGGGGACAGGGGCGGAGGAAAAACTGTTTTTT.

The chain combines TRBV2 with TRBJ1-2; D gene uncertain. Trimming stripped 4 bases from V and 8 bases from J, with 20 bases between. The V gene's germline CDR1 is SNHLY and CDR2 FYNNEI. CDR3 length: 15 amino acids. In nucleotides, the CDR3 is TGTGCCAGCAGTGGGAAACTGGACGGAGTCGAAGGCTACACCTTC. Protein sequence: CASSGKLDGVEGYTF.

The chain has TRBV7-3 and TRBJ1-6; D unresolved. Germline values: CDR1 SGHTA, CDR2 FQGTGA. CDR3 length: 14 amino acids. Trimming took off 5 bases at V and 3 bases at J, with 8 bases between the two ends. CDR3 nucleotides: TGTGCCAGCAGCGTCGACGGCTATAATTCACCCCTCCACTTT. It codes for CASSVDGYNSPLHF.